This TCR beta chain emerged from a study of blood T cell repertoires in COVID-19. Study-level background: T cells, B-cell-depleted T cells, or PBMCs supplied cDNA or gDNA.

Generated by immunoSEQ multiplex PCR, the TCRdb table keeps only in-frame clones and is missing some. The table records approximately 260,000 clones, around 82% of them present only once. This CDR3 is built from 16 residues. Per germline, CDR1 MNHEY and CDR2 SVGAGI. V lost 0 bases, J lost 4 bases, and 16 bases lay in between. Those enrolled, adults aged roughly 18 to 89 years, came from roughly 23 US areas. The source material was PBMCs or T cells enriched from blood (not recorded which). This chain connects TRBV6-5 to TRBJ2-7; a possible D gene is TRBD2 (6 bases). The sequence derives from a man in his fifties or sixties who had recovered from COVID-19. The CDR3 coding sequence is TGTGCCAGCAGTTACTCCGGGGCTAGCGAGACGTACGAGCAGTACTTC. This translates into CASSYSGASETYEQYF.